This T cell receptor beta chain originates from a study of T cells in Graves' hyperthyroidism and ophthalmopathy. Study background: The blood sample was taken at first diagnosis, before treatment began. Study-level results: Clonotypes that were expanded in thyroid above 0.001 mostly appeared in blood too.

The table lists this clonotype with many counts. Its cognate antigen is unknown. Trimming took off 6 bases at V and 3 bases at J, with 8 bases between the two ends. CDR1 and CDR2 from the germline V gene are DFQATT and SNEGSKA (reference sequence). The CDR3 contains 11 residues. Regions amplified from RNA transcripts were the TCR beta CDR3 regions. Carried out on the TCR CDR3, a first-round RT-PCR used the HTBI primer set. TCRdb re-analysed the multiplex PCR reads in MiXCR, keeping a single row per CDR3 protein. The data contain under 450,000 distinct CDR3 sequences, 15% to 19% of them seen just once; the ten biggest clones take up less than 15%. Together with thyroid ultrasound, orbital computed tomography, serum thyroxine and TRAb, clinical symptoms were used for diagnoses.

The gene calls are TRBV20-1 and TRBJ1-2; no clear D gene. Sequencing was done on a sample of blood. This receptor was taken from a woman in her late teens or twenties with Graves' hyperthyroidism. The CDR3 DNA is TGCAGTGCCTCGGCGGACTATGGCTACACCTTC. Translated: CSASADYGYTF.